Sequencing of this TCR beta chain was carried out in a study of cytomegalovirus exposure and HLA in healthy donors. Background on the study: The 130 or so validation repertoires used the same platform as the 550 to 800 first-cohort repertoires (as reported by a later analysis).

This clone was seen a single time. Antigen unknown. Study-level results: Published work reported that the classifier diagnosed cytomegalovirus status with high specificity and sensitivity.

Clones were read by immunoSEQ multiplex PCR, and TCRdb kept only the in-frame ones, dropping some. The top ten hold 1.5% to 2% of the sample, which has some 64,000 clones, approximately 96% seen once. With 4 bases clipped from V and 7 bases from J, the junction kept 5 bases outside the gene matches. CDR1 and CDR2 (germline): MNHEY, SVGAGI. The CDR3 has 15 amino acids. V usage is TRBV6-5 and J usage is TRBJ1-6; 9 bases match TRBD1. Sequencing was performed on PBMCs. This receptor was identified in a woman aged 18-29 years in good health and CMV-seropositive. CDR3 bases: TGTGCCAGCAGTTTGGGGACAGGGTTGAATTCACCCCTCCACTTT. It encodes CASSLGTGLNSPLHF.